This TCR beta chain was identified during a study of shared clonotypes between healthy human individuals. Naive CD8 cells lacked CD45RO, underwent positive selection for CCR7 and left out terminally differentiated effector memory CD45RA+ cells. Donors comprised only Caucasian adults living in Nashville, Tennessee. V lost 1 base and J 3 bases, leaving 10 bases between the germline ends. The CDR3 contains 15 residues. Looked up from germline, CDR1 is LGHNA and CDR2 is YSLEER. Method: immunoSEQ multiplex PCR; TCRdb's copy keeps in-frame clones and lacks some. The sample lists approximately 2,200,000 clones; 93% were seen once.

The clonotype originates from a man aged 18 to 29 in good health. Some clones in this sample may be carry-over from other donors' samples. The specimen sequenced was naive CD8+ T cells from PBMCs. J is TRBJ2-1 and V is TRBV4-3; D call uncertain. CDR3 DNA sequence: TGCGCCAGCAGCCAAGTGGTACGCGTCTACAATGAGCAGTTCTTC. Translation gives CASSQVVRVYNEQFF.